Included here is one T cell receptor (beta chain) sequence, with context. The sample is drawn from a study of OX40 agonist ivuxolimab in advanced cancers. The CDR3 runs 16 residues. The V segment lost 3 bases and the J segment 1 base; nucleotides outside the gene matches: 2. The germline gives CDR1 LNHNV, CDR2 YYDKDF (reference sequence). Clones were read by immunoSEQ multiplex PCR, and TCRdb kept only the in-frame ones, dropping some. Of 65,000 or so clones in the sample, 86% were seen once. The TCR was taken from an adult with an advanced solid tumor such as melanoma, head and neck, liver or kidney cancer. The chain carries TRBV15 and TRBJ2-3; the match to TRBD2 covers 12 bases. The input for sequencing was CD4+ or CD8+ T cells sorted from blood, taken in a trial of the OX40 agonist ivuxolimab. The CDR3 sequence is CATSRRTSGGTDTQYF. The CDR3 nucleotides read TGTGCCACCAGCAGGAGGACTAGCGGGGGCACAGATACGCAGTATTTT.